This T cell receptor (beta chain) stems from a study of cytomegalovirus exposure and HLA in healthy donors. Notes on the study in general: Earlier results showed most TCR beta V segments being productive about 90% or about 30% of the time. With later analysis, a missense DCLRE1C variant became linked to TCR beta V- and J-gene trimming. Testing in vitro showed three CMV-associated chains specific for CMV antigens.

Comment on this clone: The antigen is unknown.

CDR1 and CDR2 from the germline V gene are SGHRS and YFSETQ. The V end was cut by 0 bases, the J end by 0 bases, with 7 bases between. The length of the CDR3 is 16 residues. The PCR contained 60 Vbeta and 13 Jbeta primers. Profiled with immunoSEQ multiplex PCR; TCRdb holds only in-frame clones, not every one. The sample holds 150,000 to 200,000 clones, 65% to 85% seen once. The chain combines TRBV5-1 with TRBJ2-6; D ambiguous. Source material: PBMCs. The receptor was derived from a man aged 18-30 years in good health and CMV-seronegative. CDR3 region: CASSLVGSSGANVLTF. The CDR3 region has the DNA TGCGCCAGCAGCTTGGTGGGCAGCTCTGGGGCCAACGTCCTGACTTTC.